These 20 T cell receptor beta chains came from one sample sequenced in a study of blood T cells in healthy people across ages. A second PCR, run for roughly 7 to 11 cycles, used a sample-barcoded 5' primer plus a J-beta primer mix. TCRdb recomputed calls from the 5' RACE reads with MiXCR, one row per CDR3 protein. The sample lists 1,800,000 or so distinct CDR3 sequences; about two fifths were seen once. Sequences were obtained from blood. Receptors originate from a human donor in good health.

The J gene is TRBJ2-1, the V gene TRBV7-9; 7 nucleotides agree with TRBD1. The CDR3 is made up of 16 amino acids. The trim removed 5 bases at V and 3 bases at J, leaving 10 bases unmatched. Germline CDR1 is SEHNR and CDR2 is FQNEAQ (reference sequence). The CDR3 here is CASSVDRVRIYNEQFF. In nucleotides, the CDR3 is TGTGCCAGCAGCGTAGACAGGGTACGAATCTACAATGAGCAGTTCTTC.

This rearrangement joins TRBV7-2 to TRBJ1-2; tentatively, D is TRBD1 (5 bases). The CDR3 sequence is 15 residues long. CDR1 SGHTA and CDR2 FQGNSA come from the germline V gene. Between the trimmed V and J ends, which lost 1 base and 8 bases, there was a span of 17 bases. The CDR3: CASSLVKGAGRGYTF. The CDR3 nucleotides are TGTGCCAGCAGCTTAGTTAAAGGGGCGGGGAGAGGCTACACCTTC.

This clonotype showed up just a few times. V gene TRBV4-3 combines with J gene TRBJ1-2; no clear D. This CDR3 comprises 16 residues. CDR1 is LGHNA and CDR2 is YSLEER in the germline V gene. V lost 0 bases and J 8 bases, leaving 19 bases between the germline ends. DNA of the CDR3: TGCGCCAGCAGCCAAGATTTAGAGGGAACCCTCCGGGGCTACACCTTC. This encodes CASSQDLEGTLRGYTF.

This clonotype was observed a handful of times. This rearrangement joins TRBV11-2 to TRBJ2-7; no firm D call. Trimming cost V 4 bases and J 6 bases, with 13 bases left between them. This CDR3 spans 13 amino acids. From germline, CDR1 is SGHAT and CDR2 FQNNGV. The CDR3 DNA sequence: TGTGCCAGCAGCTCCGGCAAGGGAAGCGAGCAGTACTTC. It is translated as CASSSGKGSEQYF.

This chain uses TRBV28 with TRBJ2-1; maybe TRBD2 (5 bases). This CDR3 spans 15 amino acids. With 3 bases removed from V and 3 bases from J, the gap between germline ends came to 12 bases. Germline CDR1 and CDR2: MDHEN and SYDVKM. This CDR3 reads CASSFGMTLYNEQFF. CDR3 nucleotides: TGTGCCAGCAGTTTCGGGATGACCCTCTACAATGAGCAGTTCTTC.

This clonotype was found once. This chain joins TRBV20-1 and TRBJ1-3; D is uncertain. The CDR3 covers 12 residues. Germline values: CDR1 DFQATT, CDR2 SNEGSKA (reference sequence). Trimming pared 6 bases from V and 0 bases from J, leaving 6 bases between. CDR3 in DNA: TGCAGTGCCTCCACCTCTGGAAACACCATATATTTT. It translates to CSASTSGNTIYF.

The chain has TRBV15 and TRBJ2-5; TRBD1 aligns across 12 bases. V gave up 3 bases and J gave up 3 bases; unmatched junction bases: 5. Germline CDR1 reads LNHNV; CDR2 reads YYDKDF (reference sequence). The CDR3 has 16 residues. The CDR3 DNA reads as TGTGCCACCAGCAGGCCCGGGACAGGGGGCGAAGAGACCCAGTACTTC. This codes for CATSRPGTGGEETQYF.

V and J are TRBV20-1 and TRBJ2-1; D remains unclear. From germline, CDR1 is DFQATT and CDR2 SNEGSKA (reference sequence). V lost 2 bases and J lost 6, with 14 bases in between. The CDR3 runs 14 residues. Here the CDR3 reads CSARLAENPNEQFF. Here the CDR3 DNA reads TGCAGTGCTAGATTGGCAGAGAACCCCAATGAGCAGTTCTTC.

The rearrangement uses TRBV5-6 and TRBJ1-5; D is possibly TRBD1 (6 bases). The V gene lost 4 bases and the J gene lost 7 bases, with 12 bases spanning the gap. Germline V gene data show CDR1 as SGHDT and CDR2 as YYEEEE. This CDR3 has 13 amino acids. This CDR3 is CASSGGSRQPQHF. Here the CDR3 DNA reads TGTGCCAGCAGCGGGGGCTCGAGGCAGCCCCAGCATTTT.

This clonotype was seen many times. This chain connects TRBV7-9 to TRBJ2-5; 11 bases are a match to TRBD1. The J call could be wrong; TRBJ2-7 is a better fit for the DNA end. The CDR3 sequence is 14 residues long. Germline V gene sequence: CDR1 SEHNR, CDR2 FQNEAQ (reference sequence). The CDR3 DNA reads TGTGCCAGCAGCTTTGGACAGGGGGCGGGCGAGCAGTACTTC. Translated, it gives CASSFGQGAGEQYF.

The chain carries TRBV7-2 and TRBJ2-4; D might be TRBD1 or TRBD2, each matching 5 bases. Between the trimmed V and J ends, which lost 1 base and 5 bases, there was a span of 12 bases. There are 15 residues in the CDR3. Per the germline V gene, CDR1 is SGHTA and CDR2 is FQGNSA. The CDR3 sequence is CASSLVVGAQNIQYF. In DNA, the CDR3 is TGTGCCAGCAGCTTAGTCGTCGGGGCCCAAAACATTCAGTACTTC. The full variable domain, in which reference TRBV7-2 and TRBJ2-4 provide the parts outside the CDR3, is GAGVSQSPSNKVTEKGKDVELRCDPISGHTALYWYRQSLGQGLEFLIYFQGNSAPDKSGLPSDRFSAERTGGSVSTLTIQRTQQEDSAVYLCASSLVVGAQNIQYFGAGTRLSVL.

CDR3 protein: CASKIDRGGTEAFF. The CDR3 DNA reads TGTGCCAGCAAAATAGACAGGGGAGGCACTGAAGCTTTCTTT. The V gene is TRBV6-5, the J gene TRBJ1-1; TRBD1 matches at 8 bases. The trim removed 7 bases at V and 4 bases at J, leaving 8 bases unmatched. The CDR3 totals 14 residues. CDR1 and CDR2 from the germline V gene are MNHEY and SVGAGI.

The chain recombines TRBV9 with TRBJ2-7; the D is unclear. Germline V gene data show CDR1 as SGDLS and CDR2 as YYNGEE. The germline V and J ends were trimmed by 0 bases and 4 bases, with 14 bases remaining between them. CDR3 length equals 15 residues. CDR3 protein: CASSVGGWGGYEQYF. CDR3 DNA: TGTGCCAGCAGCGTAGGTGGTTGGGGTGGATACGAGCAGTACTTC. Filled out from reference TRBV9 and TRBJ2-7, the complete variable domain reads DSGVTQTPKHLITATGQRVTLRCSPRSGDLSVYWYQQSLDQGLQFLIQYYNGEERAKGNILERFSAQQFPDLHSELNLSSLELGDSALYFCASSVGGWGGYEQYFGPGTRLTVT.

The chain uses TRBV4-3 and TRBJ1-1; D might be TRBD1 (6 bases). Germline-derived CDR1 and CDR2 are LGHNA and YSLEER. Deletions cut 1 base from V and 4 bases from J, with 13 bases between. The CDR3 is made up of 15 amino acids. The CDR3 nucleotides read TGCGCCAGCAGCCAAGGTTTAGGACAGCTCACTGAAGCTTTCTTT. It encodes CASSQGLGQLTEAFF.

The chain employs TRBV4-2 and TRBJ2-5; a possible D gene is TRBD2 (5 bases). V was clipped by 0 bases and J by 9 bases, with 11 bases between them. The CDR3 spans 13 residues. Germline V gene sequence: CDR1 LGHNA, CDR2 YNFKEQ. The CDR3 DNA follows: TGTGCCAGCAGCCAAGAGAGCTCGAGGGCCCAGTACTTC. Translated, it gives CASSQESSRAQYF.

The chain has TRBV28 and TRBJ2-4; D gene uncertain. CDR3 length: 13 amino acids. Germline loops: CDR1 MDHEN, CDR2 SYDVKM. Between the trimmed V and J ends, which lost 7 bases and 4 bases, there was a span of 11 bases. The CDR3 loop reads CASKQDVKNIQYF. For the CDR3, the DNA is TGTGCCAGCAAACAAGACGTGAAAAACATTCAGTACTTC.

The rearrangement uses TRBV13 and TRBJ1-2; D gene unclear. The CDR3 consists of 13 residues. Trimming shortened V by 5 bases and J by 6 bases, and 13 bases separated the two germline ends. Germline CDR1 and CDR2: PRHDT and FYEKMQ (reference sequence). The CDR3: CASSLWRSHGYTF. The CDR3 nucleotides are TGTGCCAGCAGCCTTTGGAGAAGTCATGGCTACACCTTC.

This clonotype turned up a few times. This chain connects TRBV4-2 to TRBJ2-5; D remains ambiguous. The CDR3 covers 13 residues. CDR1 and CDR2 (germline): LGHNA, YNFKEQ. Trimming removed 0 bases from V and 5 bases from J, with 7 bases in between. The CDR3 region has the DNA TGTGCCAGCAGCCAAGAAGCGCCGGAGACCCAGTACTTC. Amino acid sequence: CASSQEAPETQYF.

The genes are TRBV20-1 and TRBJ2-3; 9 positions agree with TRBD2. Germline-derived CDR1 and CDR2 are DFQATT and SNEGSKA (reference sequence). This CDR3 has 15 amino acids. J lost 11 bases, V lost 6 bases, and 18 bases had no gene match. CDR3 DNA: TGCAGTGCGCGCCCTAGCGGGGTCCTTTGCTCCGGGCAGTATTTT. Translating gives CSARPSGVLCSGQYF.

The gene calls are TRBV7-9 and TRBJ1-6, with D possibly matching TRBD1 (5 bases). This CDR3 is built from 14 residues. Deletions cut 4 bases from V and 9 bases from J, with 13 bases between. Germline V lookup: CDR1 SEHNR, CDR2 FQNEAQ (reference sequence). CDR3 in DNA: TGTGCCAGCAGCTCGGGGGGGTTTTCTTCACCCCTCCACTTT. Its translation: CASSSGGFSSPLHF.